These 26 T cell receptor beta chains originate from one sample sequenced in a study of spatial heterogeneity in lung cancer (dated by TCRdb to about 2019). The time point label, as the study defines it: blood at routine non-recurrence follow-up after resection. The library came from 5' RACE. TCRdb records NextSeq 500 as the sequencer. TCRdb redid the processing of the public reads, applying fastp at Q25 and MiXCR, and retained in-frame beta chains. Rows matching on CDR3 protein sequence are summarized as one entry with the most common DNA and genes. This sample gives about 94,000 distinct CDR3 sequences in total; roughly a fifth of them show up just once. The top ten clonotypes cover 21% of the sample. The source material was PBMCs, sampled at follow-up. Receptors originate from a male donor with early-stage non-small cell lung cancer.

In its sample, this clonotype was seen a few times. This rearrangement joins TRBV7-2 to TRBJ2-1, with TRBD2 matching 8 bases. Germline V gene sequence: CDR1 SGHTA, CDR2 FQGNSA. V dropped 2 bases and J dropped 6; count of bases not matched to a gene: 3. The CDR3 runs to 14 residues. The CDR3 reads CASSLMTSVNEQFF. The CDR3 nucleotides are TGTGCCAGCAGCTTAATGACTAGCGTCAATGAGCAGTTCTTC. The entire variable domain, with the rest obtained from reference TRBV7-2 and TRBJ2-1, is as follows: GAGVSQSPSNKVTEKGKDVELRCDPISGHTALYWYRQSLGQGLEFLIYFQGNSAPDKSGLPSDRFSAERTGGSVSTLTIQRTQQEDSAVYLCASSLMTSVNEQFFGPGTRLTVL.

This clonotype was seen a few times. The chain uses TRBV9 and TRBJ2-3; D tentatively reads TRBD1 or TRBD2 (5 bases each). The CDR3 length is 14 residues. Germline V gene lookup returns CDR1 SGDLS and CDR2 YYNGEE. Trimming stripped 4 bases from V and 5 bases from J, with 14 bases between. CDR3 DNA: TGTGCCAGCAGCCCGAGAGGGGATCGAGATACGCAGTATTTT. Residues: CASSPRGDRDTQYF.

The genes are TRBV6-5 and TRBJ2-3; 8 bases are shared with TRBD1. Per the germline V gene, CDR1 is MNHEY and CDR2 is SVGAGI. This CDR3 contains 16 residues. Trimming cost V 2 bases and J 0 bases; bases outside gene matches: 4. The CDR3 region is CASSYGQGMSTDTQYF. For the CDR3, the DNA is TGTGCCAGCAGTTACGGACAGGGCATGAGCACAGATACGCAGTATTTT.

The rearrangement links TRBV7-9 to TRBJ2-6; D gene uncertain. CDR3 length: 15 amino acids. The V gene's germline CDR1 is SEHNR and CDR2 FQNEAQ (reference sequence). The V end lost 5 bases, the J end lost 0 bases, and 8 bases lay between the germline ends. CDR3 sequence (DNA): TGTGCCAGCAGCCCATTGCTCTCTGGGGCCAACGTCCTGACTTTC. The encoded protein is CASSPLLSGANVLTF.

This clonotype was counted once. This rearrangement joins TRBV27 to TRBJ1-1; 7 bases match TRBD1. Germline CDR1 MNHEY, CDR2 SMNVEV (reference sequence). Unmatched junction bases numbered 5, after V lost 5 bases and J lost 2 bases. The CDR3 runs 14 residues. The DNA for the CDR3 is TGTGCCAGCAGTGGGACAGCGATCAACACTGAAGCTTTCTTT. Encoded protein: CASSGTAINTEAFF.

The chain has TRBV5-4 and TRBJ1-2; TRBD1 is a possible D gene (6 bases). This CDR3 region has 12 residues. The germline V gene has CDR1 SGHNT and CDR2 YYREEE (reference sequence). Trimming cost V 5 bases and J 6 bases, with 11 bases left between them. The CDR3 sequence: CASSSNRDGYTF. Written as DNA, the CDR3 is TGTGCCAGCAGTTCTAACAGGGATGGCTACACCTTC.

By sample share, this clonotype is medium-sized. The chain links TRBV5-1 to TRBJ1-3, with D unresolved. Trimming pared 3 bases from V and 0 bases from J, leaving 4 bases between. Germline V gives CDR1 SGHRS, CDR2 YFSETQ. This CDR3 region has 13 residues. CDR3 coding DNA: TGCGCCAGCAGCTCGGACTCTGGAAACACCATATATTTT. The encoded protein is CASSSDSGNTIYF.

This clonotype was picked up a small number of times. The chain uses TRBV7-2 and TRBJ2-1; D not resolved. CDR1 and CDR2 (germline): SGHTA, FQGNSA. V lost 2 bases and J lost 8, with 7 bases in between. CDR3 length equals 12 residues. Written as DNA, the CDR3 is TGTGCCAGCAGCTTACCTGCTGATGAGCAGTTCTTC. Translation: CASSLPADEQFF.

This clonotype was counted a few times. V is TRBV7-2 and J is TRBJ1-1, with D maybe TRBD1 (5 bases). The length of the CDR3 is 14 residues. V lost 6 bases and J lost 5, with 16 bases in between. From germline, CDR1 is SGHTA and CDR2 FQGNSA. This CDR3 reads CASRPAGDWTEAFF. The CDR3 bases are TGTGCCAGCAGGCCAGCGGGGGATTGGACTGAAGCTTTCTTT.

This clonotype has just a few counts. The V and J genes are TRBV6-5 and TRBJ1-4, with D uncertain. The CDR3 totals 16 residues. CDR1 and CDR2 (germline): MNHEY, SVGAGI. V was trimmed by 0 bases and J by 0 bases, leaving 8 bases between them. The CDR3 region is CASSYSTLATNEKLFF. The CDR3 DNA is TGTGCCAGCAGTTACTCTACCCTTGCAACTAATGAAAAACTGTTTTTT.

This clonotype has a handful of counts. The rearrangement joins TRBV14 to TRBJ1-1; D possibly corresponds to TRBD1 (5 bases). Germline V CDR1 and CDR2: SGHDN, FVKESK. The CDR3 covers 17 residues. V gave up 5 bases and J gave up 5 bases, with 24 bases separating them. The DNA of the CDR3 is TGTGCCAGCAGCGACCCTCGGGGGACCCGACAGAGAACTGAAGCTTTCTTT. This sequence encodes CASSDPRGTRQRTEAFF. Supplemented by reference TRBV14 and TRBJ1-1, the full variable domain reads EAGVTQFPSHSVIEKGQTVTLRCDPISGHDNLYWYRRVMGKEIKFLLHFVKESKQDESGMPNNRFLAERTGGTYSTLKVQPAELEDSGVYFCASSDPRGTRQRTEAFFGQGTRLTVV.

This clonotype was seen a handful of times. Here the CDR3 reads CASSFPGTVNTGELFF. CDR3 coding DNA: TGCGCCAGCAGCTTCCCCGGGACGGTGAACACCGGGGAGCTGTTTTTT. The chain couples TRBV5-1 to TRBJ2-2, with D perhaps TRBD1 or TRBD2 (5 bases each). The CDR3 length is 16 residues. V was pared by 2 bases and J by 1 base, with 12 bases between. Germline V CDR1 and CDR2: SGHRS, YFSETQ. Variable domain in full (rest from reference TRBV5-1 and TRBJ2-2): KAGVTQTPRYLIKTRGQQVTLSCSPISGHRSVSWYQQTPGQGLQFLFEYFSETQRNKGNFPGRFSGRQFSNSRSEMNVSTLELGDSALYLCASSFPGTVNTGELFFGEGSRLTVL.

This clonotype was counted a few times. The rearrangement uses TRBV4-1 and TRBJ1-5; no definite D call. V lost 2 bases and J 0 bases, leaving 8 bases between the germline ends. Per the germline V gene, CDR1 is MGHRA and CDR2 is YSYEKL. The CDR3 length is 15 residues. CDR3 amino acids: CASSQLDGSNQPQHF. The CDR3 bases are TGCGCCAGCAGCCAATTGGACGGTAGCAATCAGCCCCAGCATTTT.

This rearrangement joins TRBV30 to TRBJ2-1; D not certain. The V gene lost 0 bases and the J gene lost 6 bases, with 3 bases spanning the gap. The germline gives CDR1 GTSNPN, CDR2 SVGIG (reference sequence). The CDR3 is 11 residues long. CDR3 sequence: CAWSVLNEQFF. The CDR3 DNA reads TGTGCCTGGAGTGTACTCAATGAGCAGTTCTTC. Combining the CDR3 with reference TRBV30 and TRBJ2-1 gives the whole variable domain SQTIHQWPATLVQPVGSPLSLECTVEGTSNPNLYWYRQAAGRGLQLLFYSVGIGQISSEVPQNLSASRPQDRQFILSSKKLLLSDSGFYLCAWSVLNEQFFGPGTRLTVL.

In its sample, this clonotype was seen many times. V usage is TRBV5-6 and J usage is TRBJ1-2; D might be TRBD1 (5 bases). This CDR3 spans 14 amino acids. V lost 0 bases and J 4 bases, leaving 10 bases between the germline ends. Germline CDR1 and CDR2: SGHDT and YYEEEE. As DNA, the CDR3 is TGTGCCAGCAGCTTGGAATCAGGGAGCTATGGCTACACCTTC. Protein product: CASSLESGSYGYTF.

This clonotype was detected ten times or more. The chain joins TRBV6-6 to TRBJ1-2; 8 positions match TRBD1. The germline gives CDR1 MNHNY, CDR2 SVGAGI (reference sequence). The CDR3 length is 15 residues. V lost 2 bases, J lost 3 bases, and 5 bases stayed unmatched. The CDR3 reads CASSYRQGKDYGYTF. The CDR3 DNA reads TGTGCCAGCAGTTACCGACAGGGGAAGGACTATGGCTACACCTTC.

The count of this clonotype is one. The rearrangement links TRBV4-3 to TRBJ2-3; D could derive from TRBD1 or TRBD2 (6 bases each). Trimming took 6 bases from V and 0 from J, leaving 22 bases between them. CDR1 LGHNA and CDR2 YSLEER come from the germline V gene. The length of the CDR3 is 18 residues. CDR3 sequence reads: CASSAGSGRGPSTDTQYF. CDR3 bases: TGCGCCAGCAGTGCCGGGAGTGGTCGGGGGCCTAGCACAGATACGCAGTATTTT.

The chain employs TRBV10-3 and TRBJ2-1; 7 nucleotides match TRBD1. V lost 3 bases and J lost 2; bases outside the gene matches: 16. Germline CDR1 reads ENHRY; CDR2 reads SYGVKD. The CDR3 has 19 residues. CDR3 sequence (DNA): TGTGCCATCAGTGACCCGGGACAGTCGATGAGCGGACCCTACAATGAGCAGTTCTTC. Translating gives CAISDPGQSMSGPYNEQFF.

The V gene is TRBV7-2, the J gene TRBJ2-2; the match to TRBD1 covers 7 bases. The CDR3 is made up of 15 amino acids. The V gene's germline CDR1 is SGHTA and CDR2 FQGNSA. With V trimmed by 6 bases and J by 1 base, 5 bases remained unmatched. Here the CDR3 reads CASRSGTENTGELFF. The CDR3 nucleotides read TGTGCCAGCAGGTCCGGGACAGAGAACACCGGGGAGCTGTTTTTT.

This clonotype was recorded a few times. This chain links TRBV30 with TRBJ1-2, with D uncertain. Germline CDR1 is GTSNPN and CDR2 is SVGIG (reference sequence). The CDR3 consists of 12 residues. The V and J ends lost 5 bases and 4 bases respectively, with 11 bases between them. The CDR3 coding sequence is TGTGCCTGGCGAGCCCCGGCCTATGGCTACACCTTC. Translating gives CAWRAPAYGYTF.

This clonotype appeared a few times. The CDR3 spells CSASQGWVDTEAFF. The CDR3 DNA follows: TGCAGTGCTAGTCAAGGCTGGGTTGACACTGAAGCTTTCTTT. The chain employs TRBV20-1 and TRBJ1-1; no clear D. This CDR3 has 14 residues. Trimming pared 3 bases from V and 3 bases from J, leaving 14 bases between. Germline CDR1 reads DFQATT; CDR2 reads SNEGSKA (reference sequence).

The V call is TRBV20-1, the J call TRBJ2-1; D perhaps matches TRBD2 (6 bases). The CDR3 is 13 amino acids. V gave up 4 bases and J gave up 7 bases, with 14 bases separating them. CDR1 and CDR2 from the germline V gene are DFQATT and SNEGSKA (reference sequence). CDR3 nucleotide sequence: TGCAGTGCTACATGGGACTCCGAGAATGAGCAGTTCTTC. This gives the protein CSATWDSENEQFF.

By share of the sample, this clonotype is medium-sized. The CDR3 loop reads CSARVLPPTGSSTDTQYF. The CDR3 nucleotides are TGCAGTGCTAGAGTCCTTCCCCCGACAGGCTCTAGCACAGATACGCAGTATTTT. This rearrangement joins TRBV20-1 to TRBJ2-3, with TRBD1 as a possible D gene (6 bases). This CDR3 comprises 18 residues. CDR1 is DFQATT and CDR2 is SNEGSKA in the germline V gene (reference sequence). The V end lost 1 base, the J end lost 0 bases, and 20 bases lay between the germline ends.

This clonotype came up a few times. The rearrangement uses TRBV15 and TRBJ1-2; 10 bases line up with TRBD1. With V trimmed by 1 base and J by 5 bases, 4 bases remained unmatched. Germline V gene lookup returns CDR1 LNHNV and CDR2 YYDKDF (reference sequence). The CDR3 contains 15 residues. The CDR3 reads CATSRGDRGLYGYTF. Here the CDR3 DNA reads TGTGCCACCAGCAGAGGGGACAGGGGCTTATATGGCTACACCTTC.

This clonotype was recorded a few times. This chain joins TRBV3-1 and TRBJ1-6; D remains unclear. V gave up 2 bases and J gave up 3 bases, with 8 bases separating them. The CDR3 runs 15 residues. Germline CDR1 and CDR2: LGHDT and YNNKEL (reference sequence). The CDR3 here is CASSQKAVYNSPLHF. The DNA for the CDR3 is TGTGCCAGCAGCCAAAAGGCGGTCTATAATTCACCCCTCCACTTT.

This chain joins TRBV19 and TRBJ1-2; D gene uncertain. V was pared by 3 bases and J by 0 bases, with 11 bases between. This CDR3 contains 15 residues. Germline CDR1 LNHDA, CDR2 SQIVND (reference sequence). CDR3 in DNA: TGTGCCAGTAGTATTAAAAGCGGAGCTAACTATGGCTACACCTTC. This translates into CASSIKSGANYGYTF.